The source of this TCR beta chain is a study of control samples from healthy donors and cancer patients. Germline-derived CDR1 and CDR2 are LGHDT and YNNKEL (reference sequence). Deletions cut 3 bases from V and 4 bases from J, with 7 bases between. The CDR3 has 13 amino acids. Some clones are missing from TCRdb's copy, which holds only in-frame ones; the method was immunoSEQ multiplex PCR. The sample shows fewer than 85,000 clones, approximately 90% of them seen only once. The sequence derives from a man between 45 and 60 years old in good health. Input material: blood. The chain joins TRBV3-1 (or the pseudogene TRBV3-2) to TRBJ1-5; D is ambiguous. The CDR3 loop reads CASSQRLNQPQHF. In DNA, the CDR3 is TGTGCCAGCAGCCAGAGATTGAATCAGCCCCAGCATTTT.